Presented here are 25 T cell receptor beta chains from one specimen sequenced in a study of blood T cell repertoires in COVID-19 (dated by TCRdb to the early 2020s). Receptor libraries were prepared by the immunoSEQ multiplex PCR assay. TCRdb retrieved this table from immuneACCESS and kept in-frame rearrangements only. Not all clones are present; in checked studies, unresolved V genes account for under half, and no reason is known for the remainder. Across this sample there are 250,000 or so clones, with roughly four fifths seen only once. The biggest ten clones account for approximately 4.5% of the sample. Sequenced sample: peripheral blood. The origin of the receptors is a woman in her 70s with acute or convalescent COVID-19.

The chain employs TRBV7-2 and TRBJ1-1, with D possibly matching TRBD1 (6 bases). Germline assignment: CDR1 SGHTA and CDR2 FQGNSA. V lost 3 bases to trimming and J lost 4 bases, with 12 bases between them. CDR3 size: 14 residues. CDR3 sequence: CASSFGTGITEAFF. In DNA, the CDR3 is TGTGCCAGCAGCTTCGGTACAGGGATCACTGAAGCTTTCTTT.

This chain links TRBV24-1 with TRBJ1-2, with 12 bases that match TRBD1. The V gene's germline CDR1 is KGHDR and CDR2 SFDVKD. The CDR3 extends over 17 amino acids. Trimming removed 4 bases from V and 5 bases from J; junction bases left unmatched: 10. CDR3 sequence reads: CATSDSRDRGRRYGYTF. The CDR3 coding sequence is TGTGCCACCAGTGACTCACGGGACAGGGGGCGACGGTATGGCTACACCTTC.

This clone was counted once. This chain joins TRBV5-1 and TRBJ1-4, with D possibly being TRBD1 (5 bases). In germline, CDR1 is SGHRS, CDR2 YFSETQ. The CDR3 has 14 residues. The V end lost 4 bases, the J end lost 3 bases, and 10 bases lay between the germline ends. The DNA for the CDR3 is TGCGCCAGCAGCACGGCAGGGCCTAATGAAAAACTGTTTTTT. Encoded protein: CASSTAGPNEKLFF. The full variable domain, with the rest looked up from reference TRBV5-1 and TRBJ1-4, is KAGVTQTPRYLIKTRGQQVTLSCSPISGHRSVSWYQQTPGQGLQFLFEYFSETQRNKGNFPGRFSGRQFSNSRSEMNVSTLELGDSALYLCASSTAGPNEKLFFGSGTQLSVL.

About this clone itself: In the same sample, other DNA sequences code for this CDR3. The chain combines TRBV19 with TRBJ2-3, with 9 bases matching TRBD1. Germline loops: CDR1 LNHDA, CDR2 SQIVND (reference sequence). The V and J ends lost 3 bases and 1 base, in that order; junction bases with no gene match: 2. The CDR3 sequence is 15 residues long. CDR3 in amino acids: CASSIGQGRTDTQYF. The CDR3 DNA reads as TGTGCCAGTAGTATCGGACAGGGGCGCACAGATACGCAGTATTTT.

This chain connects TRBV10-1 to TRBJ1-2, with D uncertain. V was pared by 1 base and J by 8 bases, with 11 bases between. This CDR3 region has 13 residues. Germline V lookup: CDR1 WNHNN, CDR2 SYGVQD (reference sequence). The DNA for the CDR3 is TGCGCCAGCAGTGAGTTGGGAGTCGGAGGCTACACCTTC. It codes for CASSELGVGGYTF.

In DNA, the CDR3 is TGTGCCAGCAGTTACTCGACTACGGTTGGGGAGCAGTACTTC. Protein product: CASSYSTTVGEQYF. The gene calls are TRBV6-5 and TRBJ2-7; TRBD2 is a possible D gene (5 bases). Trimming left V 0 bases short and J 7 bases short, with 13 bases between. The V gene's germline CDR1 is MNHEY and CDR2 SVGAGI. This CDR3 is built from 14 residues.

The chain links TRBV12-3 or TRBV12-4 to TRBJ2-7; D not certain. The V end was cut by 0 bases, the J end by 3 bases, with 6 bases between. The CDR3 extends over 13 amino acids. The CDR3 spells CASSLASGYEQYF. As DNA, the CDR3 is TGTGCCAGCAGTTTAGCATCGGGCTACGAGCAGTACTTC.

The J gene is TRBJ1-2, the V gene TRBV6-6, with D possibly TRBD1 on 5 matching bases. Germline values: CDR1 MNHNY, CDR2 SVGAGI (reference sequence). Trimming left V 4 bases short and J 6 bases short, with 18 bases between. The CDR3 has 15 residues. The CDR3 loop reads CASSSMQEGPDGYTF. The DNA for the CDR3 is TGTGCCAGCAGTTCCATGCAGGAGGGGCCAGATGGCTACACCTTC.

This chain joins TRBV5-6 and TRBJ1-2; tentative D call: TRBD1 (5 bases). V was trimmed by 1 base and J by 4 bases, leaving 14 bases between them. This CDR3 region has 15 residues. The germline CDR1 and CDR2 sequences are SGHDT and YYEEEE. The CDR3 loop is CASSLQGLEGYGYTF. The CDR3 coding sequence is TGTGCCAGCAGCTTGCAGGGACTGGAGGGCTATGGCTACACCTTC. Filled out from reference TRBV5-6 and TRBJ1-2, the complete variable domain reads DAGVTQSPTHLIKTRGQQVTLRCSPKSGHDTVSWYQQALGQGPQFIFQYYEEEERQRGNFPDRFSGHQFPNYSSELNVNALLLGDSALYLCASSLQGLEGYGYTFGSGTRLTVV.

The chain links TRBV24-1 to TRBJ2-5; 7 bases are a match to TRBD1. Trimming cost V 1 base and J 4 bases; bases outside gene matches: 5. Germline CDR1 KGHDR, CDR2 SFDVKD. CDR3 length: 15 amino acids. Written as DNA, the CDR3 is TGTGCCACCAGTGATTTCGGTACAGGGGTAGAGACCCAGTACTTC. It encodes CATSDFGTGVETQYF.

The V gene is TRBV19, the J gene TRBJ1-2, with 7 positions matching TRBD1. This CDR3 has 14 residues. Germline assignment: CDR1 LNHDA and CDR2 SQIVND (reference sequence). After removal of 9 bases from V and 1 base from J, the junction contained 8 bases not matched to a gene. The CDR3 reads CASRDSTFNYGYTF. The CDR3 bases are TGTGCCAGCCGGGACAGCACTTTTAACTATGGCTACACCTTC.

Only a few counts were recorded for this clone. The chain uses TRBV5-5 and TRBJ2-4; 7 nucleotides align to TRBD1. Trimming at V came to 4 bases and at J to 0 bases, leaving 7 bases not matched to a gene. There are 16 residues in the CDR3. Germline V gene sequence: CDR1 SGHKS, CDR2 YYEKEE (reference sequence). CDR3 sequence: CASSPGTVIAKNIQYF. CDR3 sequence (DNA): TGTGCCAGCAGCCCAGGGACAGTCATAGCCAAAAACATTCAGTACTTC.

The chain carries TRBV2 and TRBJ1-1; the D is unclear. The V gene's germline CDR1 is SNHLY and CDR2 FYNNEI. V lost 3 bases, J lost 1 base, and 9 bases lay in between. The CDR3 runs to 14 residues. As DNA, the CDR3 is TGTGCCAGCAGTGAGCTTACAGCGAACACTGAAGCTTTCTTT. This gives the protein CASSELTANTEAFF.

DNA for the CDR3: TGTGCCAGTAGTATCTGGACACCCGTGCACTATGGCTACACCTTC. As protein: CASSIWTPVHYGYTF. The rearrangement joins TRBV19 to TRBJ1-2, with D perhaps matching TRBD1 (5 bases). Trimming cost V 3 bases and J 3 bases, with 14 bases left between them. Looked up from germline, CDR1 is LNHDA and CDR2 is SQIVND (reference sequence). This CDR3 is built from 15 residues.

The V and J genes are TRBV9 and TRBJ2-1; no clear D gene. Trimming took off 0 bases at V and 2 bases at J, with 12 bases between the two ends. From germline, CDR1 is SGDLS and CDR2 YYNGEE. The CDR3 sequence is 16 residues long. CDR3 protein: CASSVGGGEPYNEQFF. The DNA of the CDR3 is TGTGCCAGCAGCGTAGGAGGCGGTGAACCCTACAATGAGCAGTTCTTC. The variable domain in full, completed from reference TRBV9 and TRBJ2-1, reads DSGVTQTPKHLITATGQRVTLRCSPRSGDLSVYWYQQSLDQGLQFLIQYYNGEERAKGNILERFSAQQFPDLHSELNLSSLELGDSALYFCASSVGGGEPYNEQFFGPGTRLTVL.

CDR3 in amino acids: CASSSQGINSYEQYF. Written as DNA, the CDR3 is TGCGCCAGCAGCTCTCAGGGCATCAACTCCTACGAGCAGTACTTC. The chain combines TRBV5-1 with TRBJ2-7; D is possibly TRBD1 (5 bases). There are 15 residues in the CDR3. The V end was cut by 3 bases, the J end by 0 bases, with 13 bases between. CDR1 is SGHRS and CDR2 is YFSETQ in the germline V gene.

The chain recombines TRBV4-1 with TRBJ2-3; TRBD1 agrees at 7 bases. CDR3 length: 13 residues. Germline CDR1 is MGHRA and CDR2 is YSYEKL. Trimming cost V 4 bases and J 4 bases; bases outside gene matches: 2. CDR3 in DNA: TGCGCCAGCAGCCCTACAGGGGCAGATACGCAGTATTTT. This gives the protein CASSPTGADTQYF.

The sample holds one count of this clone. The V and J genes are TRBV15 and TRBJ1-6; D possibly corresponds to TRBD1 (6 bases). Germline V gene lookup returns CDR1 LNHNV and CDR2 YYDKDF (reference sequence). There are 15 residues in the CDR3. Trimming left V 0 bases short and J 10 bases short, with 13 bases between. The CDR3 bases are TGTGCCACCAGCAGAGACAGGGGAATCGGGTCACCCCTCCACTTT. It encodes CATSRDRGIGSPLHF. The complete variable domain, with remaining parts taken from reference TRBV15 and TRBJ1-6, reads DAMVIQNPRYQVTQFGKPVTLSCSQTLNHNVMYWYQQKSSQAPKLLFHYYDKDFNNEADTPDNFQSRRPNTSFCFLDIRSPGLGDTAMYLCATSRDRGIGSPLHFGNGTRLTVT.

The chain has TRBV28 and TRBJ2-3, with TRBD1 matching 10 bases. V was pared by 2 bases and J by 3 bases, with 5 bases of the junction left unmatched. The CDR3 loop spans 16 amino acids. Germline CDR1 and CDR2: MDHEN and SYDVKM. The CDR3 loop is CASSLMGTGETDTQYF. The CDR3 region has the DNA TGTGCCAGCAGTTTAATGGGGACAGGGGAGACAGATACGCAGTATTTT. Variable domain in full (rest from reference TRBV28 and TRBJ2-3): DVKVTQSSRYLVKRTGEKVFLECVQDMDHENMFWYRQDPGLGLRLIYFSYDVKMKEKGDIPEGYSVSREKKERFSLILESASTNQTSMYLCASSLMGTGETDTQYFGPGTRLTVL.

This chain connects TRBV28 to TRBJ1-5; no firm D call. From germline, CDR1 is MDHEN and CDR2 SYDVKM. The CDR3 spans 12 residues. The V and J ends lost 7 bases and 2 bases respectively, with 6 bases between them. CDR3 region: CASTAGNQPQHF. The CDR3 DNA is TGTGCCAGCACTGCAGGCAATCAGCCCCAGCATTTT.

The rearrangement uses TRBV19 and TRBJ1-1; no reliable D call. The CDR3 covers 14 residues. CDR1 is LNHDA and CDR2 is SQIVND in the germline V gene (reference sequence). Trimming shortened V by 3 bases and J by 1 base, and 9 bases separated the two germline ends. The CDR3 sequence is CASSIQVTNTEAFF. The CDR3 coding sequence is TGTGCCAGTAGTATCCAGGTTACGAACACTGAAGCTTTCTTT. The entire variable domain, with the rest obtained from reference TRBV19 and TRBJ1-1, is as follows: DGGITQSPKYLFRKEGQNVTLSCEQNLNHDAMYWYRQDPGQGLRLIYYSQIVNDFQKGDIAEGYSVSREKKESFPLTVTSAQKNPTAFYLCASSIQVTNTEAFFGQGTRLTVV.

J is TRBJ1-1 and V is TRBV5-4, with unresolved D. Germline CDR1 and CDR2: SGHNT and YYREEE (reference sequence). This CDR3 comprises 13 residues. Trimming took 0 bases from V and 8 from J, leaving 11 bases between them. The CDR3 nucleotides read TGTGCCAGCAGCTTGGGGGAGGGCCCCGAAGCTTTCTTT. This codes for CASSLGEGPEAFF.

The J gene is TRBJ1-5, the V gene TRBV2; 9 nucleotides line up with TRBD1. Per the germline V gene, CDR1 is SNHLY and CDR2 is FYNNEI. Trimming cost V 4 bases and J 5 bases; bases outside gene matches: 3. The CDR3 length is 14 residues. This chain's CDR3 is CASSVDRGYQPQHF. In DNA, the CDR3 is TGTGCCAGCAGTGTAGACAGGGGGTATCAGCCCCAGCATTTT.

This sequence joins TRBV10-3 and TRBJ2-1, with TRBD2 identical over 8 bases. V lost 3 bases to trimming and J lost 7 bases; unmatched junction nucleotides: 5. CDR1 is ENHRY, CDR2 SYGVKD, per germline. The CDR3 loop spans 14 amino acids. The CDR3, as DNA: TGTGCCATCAGTGAACGGGGGGGCAGGAATGAGCAGTTCTTC. Translating it yields CAISERGGRNEQFF.

The chain employs TRBV3-1 (or the pseudogene TRBV3-2) and TRBJ2-4; D gene ambiguous. The CDR3 spans 14 residues. Germline CDR1 and CDR2: LGHDT and YNNKEL (reference sequence). V was trimmed by 1 base and J by 6 bases, leaving 10 bases between them. The CDR3 here is CASSQGLVGNIQYF. CDR3 bases: TGTGCCAGCAGCCAAGGGCTAGTTGGAAACATTCAGTACTTC.